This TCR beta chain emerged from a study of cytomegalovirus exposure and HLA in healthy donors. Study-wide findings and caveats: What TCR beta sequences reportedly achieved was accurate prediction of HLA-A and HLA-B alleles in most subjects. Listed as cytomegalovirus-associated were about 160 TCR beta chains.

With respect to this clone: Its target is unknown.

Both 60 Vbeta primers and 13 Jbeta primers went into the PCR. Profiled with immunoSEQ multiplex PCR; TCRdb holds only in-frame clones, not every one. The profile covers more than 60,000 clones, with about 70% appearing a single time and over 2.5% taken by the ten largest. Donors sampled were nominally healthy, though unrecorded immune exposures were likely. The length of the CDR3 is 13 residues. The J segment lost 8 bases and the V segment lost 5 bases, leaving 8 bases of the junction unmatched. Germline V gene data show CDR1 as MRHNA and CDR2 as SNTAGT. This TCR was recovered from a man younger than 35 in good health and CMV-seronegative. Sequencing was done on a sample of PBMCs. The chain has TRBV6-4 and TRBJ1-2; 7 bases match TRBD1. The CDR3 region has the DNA TGTGCCAGCAGTCCCGACAGGGATTCGGGCTACACCTTC. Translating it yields CASSPDRDSGYTF.